The clone carrying this T cell receptor (beta chain) showed up just a few times. This sample was included in a study of blood T cell repertoires in COVID-19. TCRdb's table, derived via immunoSEQ multiplex PCR, lists solely in-frame clones and lacks some. The sample lists about 200,000 clones, 65% to 85% occurring once. Trimming took off 4 bases at V and 5 bases at J, with 23 bases between the two ends. The V gene's germline CDR1 is LGHNA and CDR2 YSLEER. This CDR3 spans 18 amino acids. Material for sequencing was PBMCs or T cells enriched from blood (not recorded which). The sequence was obtained from a young woman who had been exposed to COVID-19. This chain links TRBV4-3 with TRBJ2-2; tentatively, D is TRBD2 (6 bases). The CDR3 coding sequence is TGCGCCAGCAGCCCGGTTATAGGAGGGGCCCCGGGGACCGGGGAGCTGTTTTTT. Translating it yields CASSPVIGGAPGTGELFF.